Given below is one TCR beta chain in context. Original handling: The authors estimated nucleated cell counts from reference gene primer amplification. Assay used: immunoSEQ multiplex PCR; TCRdb lists only in-frame clones, some missing. V and J calls plus clone size are reproduced from that table; the DNA served to infer D and trimming. The sample shows 60,000 to 85,000 clones, under 95% of them seen only once. This sample is part of a study of blood T cell repertoires in COVID-19. The overall study: Specimens from acute and convalescent COVID-19 originated in the United States, Italy and Spain.

Deletions cut 3 bases from V and 12 bases from J, with 19 bases between. This CDR3 has 13 amino acids. Germline V CDR1 and CDR2: DFQATT, SNEGSKA (reference sequence). The sample consisted of peripheral blood. This sequence originates from a man in his fifties with acute or convalescent COVID-19. This sequence joins TRBV20-1 and TRBJ2-3, with D maybe TRBD1 (5 bases). The CDR3 is CSASGKTLGPQYF. CDR3 nucleotides: TGCAGTGCTAGTGGGAAAACCCTGGGGCCCCAGTATTTT.